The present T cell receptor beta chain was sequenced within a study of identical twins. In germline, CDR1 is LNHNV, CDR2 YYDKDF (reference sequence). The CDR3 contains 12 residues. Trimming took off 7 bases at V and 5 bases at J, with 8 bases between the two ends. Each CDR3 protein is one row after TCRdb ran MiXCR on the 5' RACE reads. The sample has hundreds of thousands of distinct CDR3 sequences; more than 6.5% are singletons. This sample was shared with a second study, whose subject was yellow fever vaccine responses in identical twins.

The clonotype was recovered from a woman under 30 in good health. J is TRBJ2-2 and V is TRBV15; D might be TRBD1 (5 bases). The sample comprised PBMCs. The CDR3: CATKSGTGELFF. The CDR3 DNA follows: TGTGCCACCAAGTCAGGGACCGGGGAGCTGTTTTTT. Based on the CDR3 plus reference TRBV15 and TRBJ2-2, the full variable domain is DAMVIQNPRYQVTQFGKPVTLSCSQTLNHNVMYWYQQKSSQAPKLLFHYYDKDFNNEADTPDNFQSRRPNTSFCFLDIRSPGLGDTAMYLCATKSGTGELFFGEGSRLTVL.